The 8 T cell receptor beta chains below were found in one sample sequenced in a study of blood T cell repertoires in COVID-19. Clones were read by immunoSEQ multiplex PCR, and TCRdb kept only the in-frame ones, dropping some. The data contain 250,000 to 350,000 clones, around 88% of them singletons. Sequenced input: peripheral blood. These receptors originate from a man aged 25 to 40 with acute or convalescent COVID-19.

The V call is TRBV30, the J call TRBJ2-7; 10 bases fit TRBD1. The CDR3 is 15 residues long. J lost 6 bases, V lost 3 bases, and 11 bases had no gene match. Per the germline V gene, CDR1 is GTSNPN and CDR2 is SVGIG (reference sequence). The CDR3 protein is CAWSEGQGLYGEQYF. Here the CDR3 DNA reads TGTGCCTGGAGCGAGGGACAGGGGTTATATGGCGAGCAGTACTTC.

The CDR3 sequence: CASSYEASSYEQYF. DNA for the CDR3: TGTGCCAGCAGCTACGAGGCTTCTTCCTACGAGCAGTACTTC. The V gene is TRBV7-2, the J gene TRBJ2-7, with unresolved D. Germline loops: CDR1 SGHTA, CDR2 FQGNSA. The CDR3 runs 14 residues. V was shortened by 4 bases and J by 1 base, with 11 bases between the two germline ends.

The CDR3 DNA sequence: TGTGCCAGTAGTACGAGGCGTAGGGACAGCCAAGAGACCCAGTACTTC. This translates into CASSTRRRDSQETQYF. The rearrangement links TRBV19 to TRBJ2-5; TRBD1 matches at 7 bases. The CDR3 runs 16 residues. V lost 4 bases and J lost 1; bases outside the gene matches: 9. The germline V gene has CDR1 LNHDA and CDR2 SQIVND (reference sequence).

This chain connects TRBV27 to TRBJ2-2; the match to TRBD2 covers 7 bases. The germline CDR1 and CDR2 sequences are MNHEY and SMNVEV (reference sequence). The CDR3 extends over 17 amino acids. V trimming: 4 bases; J trimming: 7 bases; junction bases outside the gene matches: 15. The CDR3 reads CASSSWEVIAGRGELFF. CDR3 DNA: TGTGCCAGCAGTTCCTGGGAGGTGATAGCGGGCCGCGGGGAGCTGTTTTTT.

The chain joins TRBV7-9 to TRBJ2-1, with 10 bases aligning to TRBD2. The CDR3 covers 19 residues. Germline assignment: CDR1 SEHNR and CDR2 FQNEAQ (reference sequence). V was pared by 2 bases and J by 5 bases, with 15 bases of the junction left unmatched. The CDR3 DNA is TGTGCCAGCAGCTTATTGGCTGGAGTAGCGGGGGGTATGCACAATGAGCAGTTCTTC. Translating gives CASSLLAGVAGGMHNEQFF. Looking up the rest from reference TRBV7-9 and TRBJ2-1 gives the full variable domain: DTGVSQNPRHKITKRGQNVTFRCDPISEHNRLYWYRQTLGQGPEFLTYFQNEAQLEKSRLLSDRFSAERPKGSFSTLEIQRTEQGDSAMYLCASSLLAGVAGGMHNEQFFGPGTRLTVL.

The chain combines TRBV3-1 (or the pseudogene TRBV3-2) with TRBJ2-1; 14 nucleotides line up with TRBD2. The CDR3 consists of 16 residues. The V gene end was trimmed by 4 bases and the J gene end by 5 bases; junction bases not matched to a gene: 4. The germline gives CDR1 LGHDT, CDR2 YNNKEL (reference sequence). CDR3 coding DNA: TGTGCCAGCAGCCCCCGACTAGCGGGAGGGGACAATGAGCAGTTCTTC. Residues: CASSPRLAGGDNEQFF.

The chain has TRBV28 and TRBJ2-1, with D perhaps TRBD2 (5 bases). Per the germline V gene, CDR1 is MDHEN and CDR2 is SYDVKM. This CDR3 spans 16 amino acids. The ends were cut back, 2 bases at V and 5 bases at J, with 16 bases in the middle. CDR3 in DNA: TGTGCCAGCAGTTTACCCCGCCCTAGCCGCCACAATGAGCAGTTCTTC. Protein: CASSLPRPSRHNEQFF.

CDR3 DNA sequence: TGTGCCAGCAGTGACCGGGGAGTCTATAATTCACCCCTCCACTTT. As protein: CASSDRGVYNSPLHF. V is TRBV6-1 and J is TRBJ1-6; the D is unclear. The CDR3 contains 15 residues. Trimming shortened V by 3 bases and J by 3 bases, and 9 bases separated the two germline ends. The germline V gene has CDR1 MNHNS and CDR2 SASEGT.